Listed below are T cell receptor beta chains from one sample, sequenced in a study of blood T cells in healthy people across ages. Using its own MiXCR run on the 5' RACE reads, TCRdb lists one record per CDR3 protein. The sample includes over 1,300,000 distinct CDR3 sequences, approximately 63% seen only once; the top ten take over 5%. Material: blood. The receptors here all came from a man between 18 and 29 years old in good health. The CDR3 runs from the conserved cysteine through the conserved F or W. D genes are given only for firm matches. A row's size may be missing; if present it is once, few, many or a size class.

few 13 TRBJ2-1 - TRBV29-1 TGCAGCGTTGAAGAGGACAGCTACAATGAGCAGTTCTTC CSVEEDSYNEQFF
few 21 TRBJ2-7 - TRBV10-3 TGTGCCATCAGTGACCCCGGATCCCCGGAGGAAACCGGGCGTCCCTCTCGCGAGCAGTACTTC CAISDPGSPEETGRPSREQYF
- 16 TRBJ2-1 TRBD2 TRBV24-1 TGTGCCACCAGTGACTCCCGACTAGCGGCCTACAATGAGCAGTTCTTC CATSDSRLAAYNEQFF
- 15 TRBJ1-1 TRBD1 TRBV6-5 TGTGCCAGCAGACAGACAGGGGGCGGGTACACTGAAGCTTTCTTT CASRQTGGGYTEAFF
- 15 TRBJ2-3 TRBD1 TRBV6-1 TGTGCCAGCAGTGAAATGGGACAGGGGGCGAATACGCAGTATTTT CASSEMGQGANTQYF
- 13 TRBJ2-3 - TRBV29-1 TGCAGCGTTGAAGTCAGGTTCACAGATACGCAGTATTTT CSVEVRFTDTQYF
- 16 TRBJ2-3 - TRBV18 TGTGCCAGCTCACCACCGAGCAGGGGCCGCACAGATACGCAGTATTTT CASSPPSRGRTDTQYF
few 14 TRBJ1-5 - TRBV27 TGTGCCAGCAGTTTATCAAAGGCGAGTCAGCCCCAGCATTTT CASSLSKASQPQHF
few 13 TRBJ2-7 - TRBV6-1 TGTGCCAGCAGTGTACGAGGGCGCTACGAGCAGTACTTC CASSVRGRYEQYF
- 17 TRBJ2-4 - TRBV21-1 TGTGCCAGCGCAACGGTAGCGGGAGGGCCGGTTGAAAACATTCAGTACTTC CASATVAGGPVENIQYF
- 14 TRBJ2-7 - TRBV6-5 TGTGCCAGCAGTTACTCTCCAGGGGTAGGCGAGCAGTACTTC CASSYSPGVGEQYF
few 18 TRBJ1-6 - TRBV6-2/TRBV6-3 TGTGCCAGCAGCTCCCCTGACCGCTTAGGGGATCCAGATTCACCCCTCCACTTT CASSSPDRLGDPDSPLHF
- 15 TRBJ1-2 TRBD1 TRBV28 TGTGCCAGCAGTTCCCCCCCCACAGGGGCGAGTGGCTACACCTTC CASSSPPTGASGYTF
- 18 TRBJ2-6 TRBD1 TRBV7-9 TGTGCCAGCAGCTCGACAGGGCCGGCGCTGTTCGGGGCCAACGTCCTGACTTTC CASSSTGPALFGANVLTF
few 15 TRBJ2-1 - TRBV9 TGTGCCAGCAGCGTAGCGGGGGGCCTCGCCGATGAGCAGTTCTTC CASSVAGGLADEQFF
- 12 TRBJ2-1 - TRBV10-3 TGTGCCATCAGTGAGTCGTGGGTAGAGCAGTTCTTC CAISESWVEQFF
- 14 TRBJ2-7 - TRBV9 TGTGCCAGCAGCGTAGGTCTTTTCTCCTACGAGCAGTACTTC CASSVGLFSYEQYF
- 18 TRBJ2-3 - TRBV4-2 TGTGCCAGCAGCCAAGATTGGCGGCGTCAGGGGCAGGCAGATACGCAGTATTTT CASSQDWRRQGQADTQYF
- 16 TRBJ2-7 TRBD2 TRBV3-1 TGTGCCAGCAGCCAAGGCGTGGCGGGGGGGACGTCCGAGCAGTACTTC CASSQGVAGGTSEQYF
few 12 TRBJ2-7 - TRBV12-3/TRBV12-4 TGTGCCAGCGGTTACACCGGTTACGAGCAGTACTTC CASGYTGYEQYF
- 13 TRBJ2-5 TRBD1 TRBV6-2/TRBV6-3 TGTGCCAGCAGTTGGACAGGGAGGAAGACCCAGTACTTC CASSWTGRKTQYF
few 13 TRBJ1-2 - TRBV4-2 TGTGCCAGCAGCCATGAATCTGGGGGAGGCTACACCTTC CASSHESGGGYTF
- 15 TRBJ2-7 - TRBV12-3/TRBV12-4 TGTGCCAGCAGCCTAACTAGAGGAAGGGCCTACGAGCAGTACTTC CASSLTRGRAYEQYF
- 14 TRBJ1-6 - TRBV6-6 TGTGCCAACAGACACGGGACGGAGAATTCACCCCTCCACTTT CANRHGTENSPLHF
- 11 TRBJ2-1 - TRBV24-1 TGTGCCACCGGCCTCGGACATGAGCAGTTCTTC CATGLGHEQFF
few 16 TRBJ2-1 TRBD2 TRBV4-2 TGTGCCAGCAGCCCGCGCGGTAGCGGGGGTTACAATGAGCAGTTCTTC CASSPRGSGGYNEQFF
- 17 TRBJ2-2 TRBD1 TRBV25-1 TGTGCCAGCAGTGAATTGGCACGACAGGGGAACACCGGGGAGCTGTTTTTT CASSELARQGNTGELFF